The rows below give T cell receptor beta chains drawn from one sample of a study of T-cell reconstitution after alpha-beta-depleted transplantation in children. TCRdb analysed the PCR reads with MiXCR anew, one entry per CDR3 protein. The table has roughly 220,000 distinct CDR3 sequences, more than 10% seen once. The sample in question was PBMCs from the stem cell graft donor, obtained from the stem cell graft. Receptor source: a human donor who donated a stem cell graft to a child with acute lymphoblastic leukemia. Both conserved end residues are part of each CDR3. A D gene is named only where the DNA matches it firmly. The listing skips clone size in some rows; elsewhere it reads once, few, many or a size class.

length: 16
size: many
D: TRBD1
J: TRBJ2-7
V: TRBV28
DNA: TGTGCCAGCAGTACTACCGGGACAGGGTTCTCCTACGAGCAGTACTTC
CDR3: CASSTTGTGFSYEQYF

length: 12
size: many
D: .
J: TRBJ2-2
V: TRBV9
DNA: TGTGCCAGCAGCATAAACACCGGGGAGCTGTTTTTT
CDR3: CASSINTGELFF

length: 15
size: many
D: TRBD2
J: TRBJ2-3
V: TRBV6-1
DNA: TGTGCCAGCAGTGATTGGGGAGGGAGCCCAGATACGCAGTATTTT
CDR3: CASSDWGGSPDTQYF

length: 14
size: many
D: TRBD1
J: TRBJ2-6
V: TRBV10-3
DNA: TGTGCCACCTGGACAGGGAGTGGGGCCAACGTCCTGACTTTC
CDR3: CATWTGSGANVLTF

length: 18
size: .
D: TRBD1
J: TRBJ2-4
V: TRBV12-3/TRBV12-4
DNA: TGTGCCAGCAGCCCACATCACTACGACAGGGCACCCAAAAACATTCAGTACTTC
CDR3: CASSPHHYDRAPKNIQYF

length: 11
size: many
D: .
J: TRBJ1-1
V: TRBV12-3/TRBV12-4
DNA: TGTGCCAGCCGGGCTTGGGCAGCAGCTTTCTTT
CDR3: CASRAWAAAFF

length: 14
size: many
D: .
J: TRBJ2-3
V: TRBV7-9
DNA: TGTGCCAGCGCTCGACCCAGAGACACAGATACGCAGTATTTT
CDR3: CASARPRDTDTQYF

length: 14
size: .
D: .
J: TRBJ1-6
V: TRBV3-1
DNA: TGTGCCAGCAGCCAGACAGAGTCGGGTTCACCCCTCCACTTT
CDR3: CASSQTESGSPLHF

length: 14
size: many
D: .
J: TRBJ2-3
V: TRBV4-1
DNA: TGCGCCAGCAGCCGAGACAGGTACACAGATACGCAGTATTTT
CDR3: CASSRDRYTDTQYF

length: 15
size: many
D: .
J: TRBJ2-5
V: TRBV4-3
DNA: TGCGCCAGCAGCCAAGGCCAGGACGGCCAAGAGACCCAGTACTTC
CDR3: CASSQGQDGQETQYF

length: 14
size: many
D: TRBD1
J: TRBJ1-2
V: TRBV20-1
DNA: TGCAGTGCTAGTGGCCCCGACAGGGACTCTGGCTACACCTTC
CDR3: CSASGPDRDSGYTF

length: 14
size: few
D: TRBD1
J: TRBJ2-7
V: TRBV6-7
DNA: TGTGCCAGCAGGCCCCAGGGGGCGCGTGACGAGCAGTACTTC
CDR3: CASRPQGARDEQYF

length: 14
size: many
D: TRBD1
J: TRBJ2-7
V: TRBV7-2
DNA: TGTGCCAGCAGCTTAGTTGGCAGGGGGCAGCAGCAGTACTTC
CDR3: CASSLVGRGQQQYF

length: 13
size: many
D: .
J: TRBJ1-1
V: TRBV5-1
DNA: TGCGCCAGCAGCGGGTACCTGAACACTGAAGCTTTCTTT
CDR3: CASSGYLNTEAFF

length: 13
size: many
D: .
J: TRBJ1-1
V: TRBV27
DNA: TGTGCCAGCAGTTCCACAATGAACACTGAAGCTTTCTTT
CDR3: CASSSTMNTEAFF

length: 16
size: many
D: .
J: TRBJ2-3
V: TRBV5-1
DNA: TGCGCCAGCAGCTTGTGGCGGGGTACCATCGCAGATACGCAGTATTTT
CDR3: CASSLWRGTIADTQYF

length: 15
size: many
D: .
J: TRBJ1-4
V: TRBV7-9
DNA: TGTGCCAGCAGCGGAGGAGGGACCCTTAATGAAAAACTGTTTTTT
CDR3: CASSGGGTLNEKLFF

length: 14
size: many
D: .
J: TRBJ2-2
V: TRBV18
DNA: TGTGCCAGCTCACCATCAGGGAAAACCGGGGAGCTGTTTTTT
CDR3: CASSPSGKTGELFF

length: 14
size: many
D: TRBD1
J: TRBJ2-5
V: TRBV7-9
DNA: TGTGCCAGCAGCCCGACAGGGGAGGAAAAGACCCAGTACTTC
CDR3: CASSPTGEEKTQYF

length: 17
size: .
D: TRBD2
J: TRBJ2-7
V: TRBV3-1
DNA: TGTGCCAGCAGCCAGGGGAATGGAGTAGCGGGAGCCTACGAGCAGTACTTC
CDR3: CASSQGNGVAGAYEQYF

length: 15
size: many
D: .
J: TRBJ2-2
V: TRBV4-3
DNA: TGCGCCAGCAGCCAATTCTCCGCCCAAACCGGGGAGCTGTTTTTT
CDR3: CASSQFSAQTGELFF

length: 15
size: many
D: .
J: TRBJ1-3
V: TRBV6-2/TRBV6-3
DNA: TGTGCCAGCAGTTACCAAGCGAGCTCTGGAAACACCATATATTTT
CDR3: CASSYQASSGNTIYF

length: 14
size: many
D: .
J: TRBJ2-3
V: TRBV4-3
DNA: TGCGCCAGCAGCCCTGGGCCCAGCACAGATACGCAGTATTTT
CDR3: CASSPGPSTDTQYF

length: 15
size: few
D: TRBD2
J: TRBJ2-3
V: TRBV4-3
DNA: TGCGCCAGCATGGCTTGGCGGGGGGCCGACGATACGCAGTATTTT
CDR3: CASMAWRGADDTQYF

length: 13
size: many
D: TRBD2
J: TRBJ2-5
V: TRBV12-3/TRBV12-4
DNA: TGTGCCAGCAGCCTGACTAGCGTCGAGACCCAGTACTTC
CDR3: CASSLTSVETQYF

length: 13
size: many
D: .
J: TRBJ2-5
V: TRBV27
DNA: TGTGCCAGCAGTCTTACCGTAAGGGAGACCCAGTACTTC
CDR3: CASSLTVRETQYF

length: 13
size: many
D: TRBD2
J: TRBJ2-1
V: TRBV7-2
DNA: TGTGCCAGTGGACTAGCGGCCTACAATGAGCAGTTCTTC
CDR3: CASGLAAYNEQFF

length: 14
size: many
D: TRBD2
J: TRBJ2-5
V: TRBV20-1
DNA: TGCAGTGCTACCCAACTAGCGGGACAAGAGACCCAGTACTTC
CDR3: CSATQLAGQETQYF

length: 14
size: .
D: .
J: TRBJ1-1
V: TRBV7-2
DNA: TGTGCCAGCAGCCTGTTGAAGACTTTGACTGAAGCTTTCTTT
CDR3: CASSLLKTLTEAFF

length: 14
size: many
D: TRBD1
J: TRBJ2-7
V: TRBV6-5
DNA: TGTGCCAGCAGTATACGGACAGGGGGCTACGAGCAGTACTTC
CDR3: CASSIRTGGYEQYF

length: 12
size: many
D: .
J: TRBJ2-2
V: TRBV7-2
DNA: TGTGCCAGCAGCTTAGGGGCCCGGGAGCTGTTTTTT
CDR3: CASSLGARELFF

length: 17
size: many
D: TRBD2
J: TRBJ2-7
V: TRBV12-3/TRBV12-4
DNA: TGTGCCAGCAGTTTCCGGACTAGCGGGAGTATTTCCTACGAGCAGTACTTC
CDR3: CASSFRTSGSISYEQYF

length: 16
size: many
D: TRBD2
J: TRBJ2-3
V: TRBV2
DNA: TGTGCCAGCAGTTCCGGCGGGGGGGGAGCTGGAGATACGCAGTATTTT
CDR3: CASSSGGGGAGDTQYF

length: 15
size: many
D: .
J: TRBJ2-3
V: TRBV6-5
DNA: TGTGCCAGCAGTTACTCGGTGGGTTGGGCAGATACGCAGTATTTT
CDR3: CASSYSVGWADTQYF

length: 14
size: many
D: .
J: TRBJ2-5
V: TRBV7-9
DNA: TGTGCCAGCAGGGCGGGGACGCTACAAGAGACCCAGTACTTC
CDR3: CASRAGTLQETQYF

length: 15
size: many
D: .
J: TRBJ2-6
V: TRBV6-5
DNA: TGTGCCAGCAGTTACGGACTTTCTGGGGCCAACGTCCTGACTTTC
CDR3: CASSYGLSGANVLTF

length: 15
size: many
D: .
J: TRBJ2-5
V: TRBV5-1
DNA: TGCGCCAGCACCAGGTCCCCCCGGGACCAAGAGACCCAGTACTTC
CDR3: CASTRSPRDQETQYF

length: 11
size: many
D: TRBD1
J: TRBJ1-1
V: TRBV20-1
DNA: TGCAGTGACAGGGGGAACACTGAAGCTTTCTTT
CDR3: CSDRGNTEAFF

length: 12
size: many
D: .
J: TRBJ2-3
V: TRBV3-1
DNA: TGTGCCAGCGGAGGGTACACAGATACGCAGTATTTT
CDR3: CASGGYTDTQYF

length: 17
size: many
D: TRBD2
J: TRBJ2-4
V: TRBV2
DNA: TGTGCCAGCAGTGTAGCTTTCGGGGGGAGGACCAAAAACATTCAGTACTTC
CDR3: CASSVAFGGRTKNIQYF

length: 15
size: many
D: TRBD1
J: TRBJ1-2
V: TRBV28
DNA: TGTGCCAGCAGCCCCCACAGGGGGACTAACTATGGCTACACCTTC
CDR3: CASSPHRGTNYGYTF

length: 12
size: .
D: .
J: TRBJ2-5
V: TRBV7-9
DNA: TGTGCCGGCAGCTTATCCGGGGAGACCCAGTACTTC
CDR3: CAGSLSGETQYF

length: 13
size: many
D: .
J: TRBJ2-1
V: TRBV12-3/TRBV12-4
DNA: TGTGCCAGCAGTTCACTAGCTTCCAATGAGCAGTTCTTC
CDR3: CASSSLASNEQFF

length: 15
size: many
D: .
J: TRBJ2-3
V: TRBV28
DNA: TGTGCCAGCAGGCCTAGGACTGAACGGGGAGATACGCAGTATTTT
CDR3: CASRPRTERGDTQYF

length: 14
size: many
D: TRBD1
J: TRBJ2-7
V: TRBV13
DNA: TGTGCCAGCAGCCCCTCTGACAGGGCTTACGAGCAGTACTTC
CDR3: CASSPSDRAYEQYF

length: 14
size: many
D: .
J: TRBJ1-2
V: TRBV2
DNA: TGTGCCAGCAGAGAGACATCTATACGTTGGGGCTACACCTTC
CDR3: CASRETSIRWGYTF

length: 14
size: many
D: TRBD2
J: TRBJ2-5
V: TRBV20-1
DNA: TGCAGTGCTACACTAGCGGGGCCACAAGAGACCCAGTACTTC
CDR3: CSATLAGPQETQYF

length: 16
size: many
D: TRBD1
J: TRBJ1-2
V: TRBV6-2/TRBV6-3
DNA: TGTGCCAGCAGGCCTACCGGGACAGCTTCTAACTATGGCTACACCTTC
CDR3: CASRPTGTASNYGYTF

length: 12
size: many
D: .
J: TRBJ2-2
V: TRBV29-1
DNA: TGCAGCGTTGAAGAATCCCCCGGGGAGCTGTTTTTT
CDR3: CSVEESPGELFF

length: 16
size: many
D: TRBD1
J: TRBJ2-1
V: TRBV20-1
DNA: TGCAGTGCTAGGGGAGGGACAGGGAGGAAGTACAATGAGCAGTTCTTC
CDR3: CSARGGTGRKYNEQFF

length: 15
size: many
D: .
J: TRBJ2-7
V: TRBV20-1
DNA: TGCAGTGCTAGAGATCAGGGCAGGGCGAACTACGAGCAGTACTTC
CDR3: CSARDQGRANYEQYF